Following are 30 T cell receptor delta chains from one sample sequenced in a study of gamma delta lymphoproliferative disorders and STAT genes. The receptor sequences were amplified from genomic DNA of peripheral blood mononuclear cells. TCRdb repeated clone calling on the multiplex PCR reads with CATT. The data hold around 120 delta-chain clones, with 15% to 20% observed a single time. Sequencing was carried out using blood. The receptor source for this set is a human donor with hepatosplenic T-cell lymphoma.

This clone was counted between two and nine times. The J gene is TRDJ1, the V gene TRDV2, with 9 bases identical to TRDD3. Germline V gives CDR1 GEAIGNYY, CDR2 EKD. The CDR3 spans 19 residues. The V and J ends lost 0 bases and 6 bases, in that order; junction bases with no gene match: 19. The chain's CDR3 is CACDTVGMGDRTSINKLIF. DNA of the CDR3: TGTGCCTGTGACACCGTCGGGATGGGGGATAGAACCTCCATCAATAAACTCATCTTT.

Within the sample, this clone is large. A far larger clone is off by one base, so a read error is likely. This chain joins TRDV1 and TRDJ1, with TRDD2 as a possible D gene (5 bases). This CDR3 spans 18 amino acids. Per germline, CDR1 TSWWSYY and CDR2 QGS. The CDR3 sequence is CALGDDIHPLPNTDKPIF. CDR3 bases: TGTGCTCTTGGGGATGATATCCACCCTCTTCCAAACACCGATAAACCCATCTTT.

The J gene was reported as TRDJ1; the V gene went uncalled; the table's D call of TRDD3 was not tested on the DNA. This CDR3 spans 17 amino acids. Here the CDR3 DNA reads TGTGCCTCCCTACGGTACTGGGGGACGCAATACACCGATAAACTCATCTTT. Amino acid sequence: CASLRYWGTQYTDKLIF.

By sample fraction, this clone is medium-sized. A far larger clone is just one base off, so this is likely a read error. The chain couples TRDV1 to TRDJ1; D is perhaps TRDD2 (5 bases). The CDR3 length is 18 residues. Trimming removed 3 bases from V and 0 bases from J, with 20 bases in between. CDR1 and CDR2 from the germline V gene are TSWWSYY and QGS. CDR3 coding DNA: TGTGCTCTTGGGGATAATATCCACCCTCTTCCAAACACCGATAAACTCATCTTT. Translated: CALGDNIHPLPNTDKLIF.

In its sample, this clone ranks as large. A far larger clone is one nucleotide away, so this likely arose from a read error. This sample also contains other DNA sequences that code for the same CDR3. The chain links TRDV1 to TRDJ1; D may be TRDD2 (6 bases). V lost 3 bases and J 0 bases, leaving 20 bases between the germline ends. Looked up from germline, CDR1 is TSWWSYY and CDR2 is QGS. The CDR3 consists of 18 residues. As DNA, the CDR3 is TGTGCTCTTGGGGATGATATCCACCCCCTTCCAAACACCGATAAACTCATCTTT. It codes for CALGDDIHPLPNTDKLIF.

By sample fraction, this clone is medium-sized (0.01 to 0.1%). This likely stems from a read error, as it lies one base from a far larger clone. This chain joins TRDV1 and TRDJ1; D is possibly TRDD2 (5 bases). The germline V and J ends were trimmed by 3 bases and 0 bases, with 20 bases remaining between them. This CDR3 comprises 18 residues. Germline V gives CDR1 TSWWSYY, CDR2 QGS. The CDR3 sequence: CALGDDVHPLPNTDKLIF. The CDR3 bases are TGTGCTCTTGGGGATGATGTCCACCCTCTTCCAAACACCGATAAACTCATCTTT.

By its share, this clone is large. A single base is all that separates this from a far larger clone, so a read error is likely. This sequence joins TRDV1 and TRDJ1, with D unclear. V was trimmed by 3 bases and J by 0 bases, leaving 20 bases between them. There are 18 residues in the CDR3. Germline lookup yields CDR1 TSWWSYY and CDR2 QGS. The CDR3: CALGDDIHPPPNTDKLIF. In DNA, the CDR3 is TGTGCTCTTGGGGATGATATCCACCCTCCTCCAAACACCGATAAACTCATCTTT.

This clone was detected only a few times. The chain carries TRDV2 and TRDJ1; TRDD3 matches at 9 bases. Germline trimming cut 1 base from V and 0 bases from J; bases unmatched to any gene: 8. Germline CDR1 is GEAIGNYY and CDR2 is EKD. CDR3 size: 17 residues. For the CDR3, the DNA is TGTGCCTGTGACACTCTTACTGGGGGACTGAACACCGATAAACTCATCTTT. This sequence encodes CACDTLTGGLNTDKLIF.

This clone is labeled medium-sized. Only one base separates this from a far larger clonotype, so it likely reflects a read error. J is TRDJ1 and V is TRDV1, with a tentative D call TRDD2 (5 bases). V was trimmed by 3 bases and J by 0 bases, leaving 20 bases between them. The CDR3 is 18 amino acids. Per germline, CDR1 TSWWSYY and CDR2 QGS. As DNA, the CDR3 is TGTGCTCTTGGGGATGGTATCCACCCTCTTCCAAACACCGATAAACTCATCTTT. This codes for CALGDGIHPLPNTDKLIF.

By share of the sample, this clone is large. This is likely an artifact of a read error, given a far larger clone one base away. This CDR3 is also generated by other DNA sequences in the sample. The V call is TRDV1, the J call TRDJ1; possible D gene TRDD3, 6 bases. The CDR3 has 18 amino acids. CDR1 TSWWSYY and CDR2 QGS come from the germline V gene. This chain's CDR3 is CALGDDIHPLPNTDKLIF. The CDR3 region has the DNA TGTGCCCTTGGGGATGATATCCACCCTCTTCCAAACACCGATAAACTCATCTTT.

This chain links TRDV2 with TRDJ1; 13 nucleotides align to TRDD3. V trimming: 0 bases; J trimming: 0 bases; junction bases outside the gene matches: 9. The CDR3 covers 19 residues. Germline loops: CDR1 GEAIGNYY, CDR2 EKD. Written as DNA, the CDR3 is TGTGCCTGTGACACCTTACTGGGGGATACGCGTAGTAACACCGATAAACTCATCTTT. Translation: CACDTLLGDTRSNTDKLIF.

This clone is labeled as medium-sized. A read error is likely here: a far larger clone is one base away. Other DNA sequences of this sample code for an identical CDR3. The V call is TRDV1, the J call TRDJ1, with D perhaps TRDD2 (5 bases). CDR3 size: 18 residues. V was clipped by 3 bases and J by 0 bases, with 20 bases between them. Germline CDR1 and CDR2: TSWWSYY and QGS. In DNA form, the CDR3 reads TGTGCTCTTGGGGACGATATCCACCCTCTTCCAAACACCGATAAACTCATCTTT. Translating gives CALGDDIHPLPNTDKLIF.

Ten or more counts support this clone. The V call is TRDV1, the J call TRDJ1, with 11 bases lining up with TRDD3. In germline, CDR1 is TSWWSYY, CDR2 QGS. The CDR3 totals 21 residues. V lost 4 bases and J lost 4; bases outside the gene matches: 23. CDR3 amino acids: CALGAGLPAYWGIKFGDKLIF. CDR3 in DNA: TGTGCTCTTGGGGCAGGCCTTCCCGCCTACTGGGGGATAAAGTTTGGCGATAAACTCATCTTT.

The CDR3 DNA reads TGTGCCTGTGACCCCGTACAAATACTTGTCGATAAACTCATCTTT. This encodes CACDPVQILVDKLIF. The chain uses TRDV2 and TRDJ1, with D perhaps TRDD1 (5 bases). Matching the DNA to germline supplied the J gene, which TCRdb does not give. The CDR3 is 15 residues long. Germline V CDR1 and CDR2: GEAIGNYY, EKD. V gave up 3 bases and J gave up 4 bases, with 17 bases separating them.

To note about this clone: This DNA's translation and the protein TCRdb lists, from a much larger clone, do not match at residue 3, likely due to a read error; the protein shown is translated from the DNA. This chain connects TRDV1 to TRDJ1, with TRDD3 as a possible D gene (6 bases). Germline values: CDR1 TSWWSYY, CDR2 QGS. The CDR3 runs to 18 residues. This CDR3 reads CAFGDDIHPLPNTDKLIF. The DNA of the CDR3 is TGTGCTTTTGGGGATGATATCCACCCTCTCCCAAACACCGATAAACTCATCTTT.

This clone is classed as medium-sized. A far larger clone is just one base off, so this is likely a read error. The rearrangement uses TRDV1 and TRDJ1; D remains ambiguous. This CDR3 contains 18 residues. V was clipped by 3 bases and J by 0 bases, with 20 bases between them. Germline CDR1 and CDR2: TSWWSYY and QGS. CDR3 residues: CALGDDIHPLLNTDKLIF. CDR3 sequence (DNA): TGTGCTCTTGGGGATGATATCCACCCTCTTCTAAACACCGATAAACTCATCTTT.

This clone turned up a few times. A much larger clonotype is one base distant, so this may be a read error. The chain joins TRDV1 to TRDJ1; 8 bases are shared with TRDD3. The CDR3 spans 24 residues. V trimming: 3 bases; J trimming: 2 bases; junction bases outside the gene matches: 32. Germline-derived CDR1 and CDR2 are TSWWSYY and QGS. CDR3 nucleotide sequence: TGTGCTCTTGGGGACCCGTTCCTATTCACCCCCTTGGGGATACAAGTAGGGGGGACCGATAAACTCATCTTT. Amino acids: CALGDPFLFTPLGIQVGGTDKLIF.

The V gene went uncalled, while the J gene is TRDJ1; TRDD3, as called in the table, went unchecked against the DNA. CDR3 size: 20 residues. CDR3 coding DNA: TGTGCCGCCTGGGAATTCCCAGGGGTGGGGGATACGTCTTTCACCGATAAACTCATCTTT. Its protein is CAAWEFPGVGDTSFTDKLIF.

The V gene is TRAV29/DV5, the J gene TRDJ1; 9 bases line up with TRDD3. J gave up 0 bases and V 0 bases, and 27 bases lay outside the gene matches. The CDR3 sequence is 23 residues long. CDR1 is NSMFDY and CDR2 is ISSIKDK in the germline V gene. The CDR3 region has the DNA TGTGCAGCAAGCGCGAGGACCTCGGCCCGTACTGGGGGACAGAGAGACTACACCGATAAACTCATCTTT. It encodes CAASARTSARTGGQRDYTDKLIF.

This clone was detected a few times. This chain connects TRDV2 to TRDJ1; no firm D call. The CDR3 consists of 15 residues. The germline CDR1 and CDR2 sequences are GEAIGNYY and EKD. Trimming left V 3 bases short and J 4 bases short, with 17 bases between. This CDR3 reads CACDPVRILVDKLIF. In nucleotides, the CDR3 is TGTGCCTGTGACCCCGTACGAATACTTGTCGATAAACTCATCTTT.

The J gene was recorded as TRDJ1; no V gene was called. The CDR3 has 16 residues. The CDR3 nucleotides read TGTGCCTGTGACACCCTGGCCTCCCTAGCCACCGATAAACTCATCTTT. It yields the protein CACDTLASLATDKLIF.

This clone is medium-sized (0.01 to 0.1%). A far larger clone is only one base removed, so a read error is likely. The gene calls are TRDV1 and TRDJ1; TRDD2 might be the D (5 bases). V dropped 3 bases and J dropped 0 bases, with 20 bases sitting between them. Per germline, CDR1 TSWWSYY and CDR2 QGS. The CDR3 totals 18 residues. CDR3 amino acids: CALGDDIYPLPNTDKLIF. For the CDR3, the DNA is TGTGCTCTTGGGGATGATATCTACCCTCTTCCAAACACCGATAAACTCATCTTT.

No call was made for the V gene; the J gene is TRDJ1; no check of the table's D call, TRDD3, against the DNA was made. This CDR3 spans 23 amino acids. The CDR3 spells CALGELMPFLPRLGDTYTDKLIF. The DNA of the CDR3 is TGTGCTCTTGGGGAACTTATGCCCTTCCTACCCCGGCTGGGGGATACGTACACCGATAAACTCATCTTT.

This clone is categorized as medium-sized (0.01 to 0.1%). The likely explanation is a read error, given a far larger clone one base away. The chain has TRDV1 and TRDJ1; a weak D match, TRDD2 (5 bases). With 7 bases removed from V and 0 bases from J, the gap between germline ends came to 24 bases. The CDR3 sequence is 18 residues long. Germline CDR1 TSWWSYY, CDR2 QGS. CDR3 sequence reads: CALEDDIHPLPNTDKLIF. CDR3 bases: TGTGCTCTTGAGGATGATATCCACCCTCTTCCAAACACCGATAAACTCATCTTT.

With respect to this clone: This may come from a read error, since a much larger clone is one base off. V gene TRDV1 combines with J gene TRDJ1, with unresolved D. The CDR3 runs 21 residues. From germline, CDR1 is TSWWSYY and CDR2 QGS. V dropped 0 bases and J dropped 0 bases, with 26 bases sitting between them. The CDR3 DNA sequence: TGTGCTCTTGGGGAACTCGAAGGACTGTGGCTGGAGGATTCTGACACCGATAAACTCATCTTT. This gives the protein CALGELEGLWLEDSDTDKLIF.

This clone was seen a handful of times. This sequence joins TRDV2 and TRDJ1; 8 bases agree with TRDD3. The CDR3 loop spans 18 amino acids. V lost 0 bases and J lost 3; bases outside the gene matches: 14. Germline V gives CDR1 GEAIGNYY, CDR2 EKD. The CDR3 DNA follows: TGTGCCTGTGACACCGTAGGGCTGGGGGAAAACGGGGCCGATAAACTCATCTTT. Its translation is CACDTVGLGENGADKLIF.

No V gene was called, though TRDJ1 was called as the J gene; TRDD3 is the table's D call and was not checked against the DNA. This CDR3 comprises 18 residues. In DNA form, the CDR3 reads TGTGCCTCAAATCTTCCTGGGCTACTGGGGGATCGGACCGATAAACTCATCTTT. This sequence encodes CASNLPGLLGDRTDKLIF.

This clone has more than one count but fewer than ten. For the CDR3, the DNA is TGTGCCTGTGACACCGTGAAGAGAGTACTGGGGGATATAGTTGCCGATAAACTCATCTTT. Protein sequence: CACDTVKRVLGDIVADKLIF. The J gene is TRDJ1, the V gene TRDV2, with TRDD3 matching 11 bases. The length of the CDR3 is 20 residues. The J segment lost 3 bases and the V segment lost 0 bases, leaving 17 bases of the junction unmatched. Germline values: CDR1 GEAIGNYY, CDR2 EKD.

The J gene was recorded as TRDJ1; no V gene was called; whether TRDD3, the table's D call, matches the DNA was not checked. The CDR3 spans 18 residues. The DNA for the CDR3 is TGTGCCTGTGACACCACTGGGGGATACGGTGTGTACACCGATAAACTCATCTTT. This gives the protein CACDTTGGYGVYTDKLIF.

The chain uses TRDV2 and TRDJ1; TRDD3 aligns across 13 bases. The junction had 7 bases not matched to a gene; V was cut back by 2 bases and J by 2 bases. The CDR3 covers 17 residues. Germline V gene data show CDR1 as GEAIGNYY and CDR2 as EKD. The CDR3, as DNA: TGTGCCTGTGACATACTGGGGGATACGCGTAGAACCGATAAACTCATCTTT. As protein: CACDILGDTRRTDKLIF.